This is a list of T cell receptor beta chains from one sample in a study of response to subunit inactivated influenza vaccine. TCRdb ran MiXCR on the RT-PCR reads and lists one entry per CDR3 protein. Of about 580,000 distinct CDR3 sequences in the sample, around 15% were seen once. Sequenced material: PBMCs from blood, taken approximately 13 days after vaccination. The source of these receptors is a middle-aged man who received an inactivated influenza vaccine. The CDR3 runs from the conserved cysteine through the conserved F or W. D genes are given only for firm matches. Expanded clones are given a class, and other clones once, few, many or no size at all.

TGTGCCACCAGCAGAAGTTCGGTGAACACTGAAGCTTTCTTT CATSRSSVNTEAFF TRBJ1-1 - TRBV15 -
TGCGCCAGCAGCTTGGAAGCGGGCGAGCAGTACTTC CASSLEAGEQYF TRBJ2-7 many TRBV5-1 -
TGCAGCGTTGAAGTGAAAGGTCACAGCTCCTACAATGAGCAGTTCTTC CSVEVKGHSSYNEQFF TRBJ2-1 - TRBV29-1 -
TGTGCCAGCAGCTTGGCTGCTTACAACAGGGAGACCCAGTACTTC CASSLAAYNRETQYF TRBJ2-5 many TRBV5-5 -
TGTGCCAGCACCGCGACTAGCGGGAGGGCCGCGGGGGAGCTGTTTTTT CASTATSGRAAGELFF TRBJ2-2 many TRBV12-3/TRBV12-4 TRBD2
TGTGCCAGCATCCCAGGGACTAATCAGCCCCAGCATTTT CASIPGTNQPQHF TRBJ1-5 few TRBV28 -
TGTGCCAGCTCTCGAGGGGGCCTGTCGGACAATGAGCAGTTCTTC CASSRGGLSDNEQFF TRBJ2-1 - TRBV11-2 TRBD1
TGCGCCAGCAGCTTAGCGACGGTGTCCTACAATGAGCAGTTCTTC CASSLATVSYNEQFF TRBJ2-1 few TRBV5-1 -
TGCGCCAGCAGCGACACGCAGGGCACTAATGAAAAACTGTTTTTT CASSDTQGTNEKLFF TRBJ1-4 once TRBV5-1 -
TGTGCCAGCAGTCCTGGAAAACCGGGTTTCACCTACGAGCAGTACTTC CASSPGKPGFTYEQYF TRBJ2-7 - TRBV27 -